The 17 T cell receptor beta chains below were found in one sample sequenced in a study of Graves' ophthalmopathy and Graves' hyperthyroidism (dated by TCRdb to the late 2010s). The run used an Illumina HiSeq 2000. For repertoire sequencing, TCR beta CDR3 regions were amplified from RNA transcripts. The first round was an RT-PCR using HTBI primers with the Qiagen OneStep RT-PCR kit, and this first round was followed by a second-round multiplex PCR, then size selection and purification. TCRdb reprocessed the public reads (quality trimming at Q25 with fastp, clone calling with MiXCR) and kept in-frame beta chains. Every entry covers one CDR3 protein and lists the most common genes and DNA from its rows. The sample data list a few hundred thousand distinct CDR3 sequences, and approximately 37% of these were observed just once. Clones ranked in the top ten supply over 3.5% of the sample. Sequences were obtained from peripheral blood or thyroid tissue (not recorded which). The receptor source for this set is an adult man with Graves' hyperthyroidism.

The rearrangement links TRBV9 to TRBJ2-2; 9 nucleotides align to TRBD2. After removal of 0 bases from V and 3 bases from J, the junction contained 6 bases not matched to a gene. Per the germline V gene, CDR1 is SGDLS and CDR2 is YYNGEE. The CDR3 is 17 amino acids. The CDR3 protein is CASSVALERGDTGELFF. The CDR3 DNA follows: TGTGCCAGCAGCGTAGCTCTGGAGCGGGGGGACACCGGGGAGCTGTTTTTT.

On this clonotype itself: A much larger clone is a single base away; this may be a read error. DNA for the CDR3: TGTGTCAGCAGAAGAGCCTTCTCCTACGAGCAGTACTTC. Amino acid sequence: CVSRRAFSYEQYF. This sequence joins TRBV6-5 and TRBJ2-7; D gene ambiguous. This CDR3 spans 13 amino acids. In germline, CDR1 is MNHEY, CDR2 SVGAGI.

CDR3 amino acids: CASRETGRSTNEKLFF. The DNA of the CDR3 is TGTGCCAGCAGGGAGACAGGGAGGTCAACTAATGAAAAACTGTTTTTT. This rearrangement joins TRBV12-3 or TRBV12-4 to TRBJ1-4; TRBD1 matches 7 bases. V lost 6 bases to trimming and J lost 0 bases; unmatched junction nucleotides: 7. The CDR3 covers 16 residues.

There are many counts of this clonotype. V is TRBV20-1 and J is TRBJ1-6, with D possibly being TRBD1 (5 bases). This CDR3 has 15 amino acids. CDR1 and CDR2 from the germline V gene are DFQATT and SNEGSKA (reference sequence). Trimming shortened V by 3 bases and J by 0 bases, and 9 bases separated the two germline ends. CDR3 region: CSASRGSSYNSPLHF. The CDR3 DNA follows: TGCAGTGCTAGCCGGGGGAGCTCCTATAATTCACCCCTCCACTTT.

CDR3 residues: CASSPTHLTF. CDR3 sequence (DNA): TGTGCCAGCAGCCCAACACACCTGACTTTC. J is TRBJ2-6 and V is TRBV7-9; D is uncertain. Germline loops: CDR1 SEHNR, CDR2 FQNEAQ (reference sequence). The V end was cut by 5 bases, the J end by 15 bases, with 8 bases between. This CDR3 is built from 10 residues.

The chain employs TRBV2 and TRBJ1-2; D is undetermined. Germline V CDR1 and CDR2: SNHLY, FYNNEI. Trimming shortened V by 6 bases and J by 12 bases, and 20 bases separated the two germline ends. CDR3 length: 13 residues. Here the CDR3 reads CASSQGKSSGNTF. The CDR3 bases are TGTGCCAGCAGCCAAGGGAAGAGCTCTGGAAACACCTTC.

V and J are TRBV7-2 and TRBJ1-2; tentative D call: TRBD1 (6 bases). V lost 5 bases to trimming and J lost 2 bases, with 12 bases between them. The CDR3 is made up of 14 amino acids. Germline V gives CDR1 SGHTA, CDR2 FQGNSA. The CDR3 nucleotides read TGTGCCAGCAGCCCACAGGGTCCAAACTATGGCTACACCTTC. As protein: CASSPQGPNYGYTF.

Ten or more counts support this clonotype. The chain recombines TRBV20-1 with TRBJ1-5, with TRBD1 identical over 7 bases. The CDR3 runs 13 residues. Germline V gene data show CDR1 as DFQATT and CDR2 as SNEGSKA (reference sequence). Losses at the gene ends were 3 bases for V and 9 bases for J; bases not matched to a gene: 8. CDR3 coding DNA: TGCAGTGCTAGTGGGACAGATGGCCTGCCCCAGCATTTT. It translates to CSASGTDGLPQHF.

This clonotype was counted between two and nine times. V usage is TRBV5-1 and J usage is TRBJ2-7; D gene uncertain. The V end lost 1 base, the J end lost 3 bases, and 8 bases lay between the germline ends. The CDR3 is 13 amino acids. From germline, CDR1 is SGHRS and CDR2 YFSETQ. CDR3 DNA: TGCGCCAGCAGCTTGTCGACTTACTACGAGCAGTACTTC. Protein: CASSLSTYYEQYF.

The rearrangement uses TRBV2 and TRBJ1-2; 7 bases are a match to TRBD1. CDR3 length: 14 amino acids. Trimming removed 2 bases from V and 8 bases from J; junction bases left unmatched: 8. Looked up from germline, CDR1 is SNHLY and CDR2 is FYNNEI. The CDR3 sequence: CASSESHDRDGYTF. Here the CDR3 DNA reads TGTGCCAGCAGTGAAAGCCACGACAGGGACGGCTACACCTTC. Full variable domain (outside the CDR3, taken from reference TRBV2 and TRBJ1-2): EPEVTQTPSHQVTQMGQEVILRCVPISNHLYFYWYRQILGQKVEFLVSFYNNEISEKSEIFDDQFSVERPDGSNFTLKIRSTKLEDSAMYFCASSESHDRDGYTFGSGTRLTVV.

This clonotype was detected ten times or more. This chain uses TRBV20-1 with TRBJ2-7; no definite D call. This CDR3 is built from 11 residues. Germline V lookup: CDR1 DFQATT, CDR2 SNEGSKA (reference sequence). V was trimmed by 4 bases and J by 3 bases, leaving 7 bases between them. The CDR3 DNA sequence: TGCAGTGCTAAAGTCCGCTACGAGCAGTACTTC. Its protein is CSAKVRYEQYF.

This clonotype was detected a few times. Lacking the conserved final phenylalanine or tryptophan, this CDR3 likely reflects a read error. The chain carries TRBV29-1 and TRBJ1-1, with TRBD1 matching 7 bases. The CDR3 extends over 14 amino acids. The germline V gene encodes CDR1 SQVTM and CDR2 ANQGSEA. Germline trimming cut 5 bases from V and 2 bases from J; bases unmatched to any gene: 8. Here the CDR3 DNA reads TGCAGCGTTTCCCTTAGGGGGCTAAACACTGAAGCTTTCCTT. This gives the protein CSVSLRGLNTEAFL.

CDR3 in DNA: TGTGCCAGCAGCTTTTACTATGGCTACACCTTC. This codes for CASSFYYGYTF. J is TRBJ1-2 and V is TRBV7-2; D not resolved. Trimming took 3 bases from V and 3 from J, leaving 2 bases between them. The CDR3 totals 11 residues. Germline CDR1 SGHTA, CDR2 FQGNSA. The full variable domain, its missing parts supplied by reference TRBV7-2 and TRBJ1-2, is GAGVSQSPSNKVTEKGKDVELRCDPISGHTALYWYRQSLGQGLEFLIYFQGNSAPDKSGLPSDRFSAERTGGSVSTLTIQRTQQEDSAVYLCASSFYYGYTFGSGTRLTVV.

J is TRBJ1-4 and V is TRBV29-1; D is uncertain. Germline lookup yields CDR1 SQVTM and CDR2 ANQGSEA. The CDR3 contains 13 residues. The ends were cut back, 0 bases at V and 7 bases at J, with 9 bases in the middle. The CDR3: CSVEDGRGEKLFF. The CDR3 region has the DNA TGCAGCGTTGAAGATGGGCGCGGTGAAAAACTGTTTTTT.

The chain is built from TRBV7-8 and TRBJ1-6; 7 bases agree with TRBD1. The CDR3 extends over 16 amino acids. Per germline, CDR1 SGHVS and CDR2 FQNEAQ. Losses at the gene ends were 5 bases for V and 7 bases for J; bases not matched to a gene: 11. DNA for the CDR3: TGTGCCAGCAGCACTATGCCCGGGACAGCGAATTCACCCCTCCACTTT. Translated: CASSTMPGTANSPLHF.

The chain links TRBV7-2 to TRBJ2-1; no definite D call. Trimming removed 0 bases from V and 7 bases from J, with 7 bases in between. Looked up from germline, CDR1 is SGHTA and CDR2 is FQGNSA. There are 13 residues in the CDR3. CDR3 loop: CASSLALPNEQFF. As DNA, the CDR3 is TGTGCCAGCAGCTTAGCGCTGCCTAATGAGCAGTTCTTC.

This clonotype was picked up many times. J is TRBJ2-7 and V is TRBV12-3 or TRBV12-4; perhaps TRBD1 as D (5 bases). This CDR3 region has 12 residues. Trimming shortened V by 5 bases and J by 5 bases, and 10 bases separated the two germline ends. As DNA, the CDR3 is TGTGCCAGCAGTGGATGGGGCCACGAGCAGTACTTC. Its protein is CASSGWGHEQYF.